The present TCR beta chain was sequenced within a study of cytomegalovirus exposure and HLA in healthy donors. For the study at large: The Caucasian-associated ancestry cluster held around 81% of 300 to 450 genotyped donors. Overall study results and limits: Usually a TCR sequence was rare, but some public TCRs were found in many donors. With later analysis, a missense DCLRE1C variant became linked to TCR beta V- and J-gene trimming.

It was with 60 Vbeta and 13 Jbeta primers that the PCR ran. The authors' processing: About 11 million of tens of millions of unique TCR beta chains were shared, per a later count. TCRdb keeps only in-frame clones here, not all; method: immunoSEQ multiplex PCR. The V and J calls and clone size are taken from that table; D and trimming were inferred from the DNA. The data hold 85,000 to 100,000 clones, with about 85% observed a single time. On this clone: Its antigen remains unknown.

The CDR3 length is 13 residues. Germline V lookup: CDR1 MNHNY, CDR2 SVGAGI (reference sequence). V lost 8 bases, J lost 7 bases, and 15 bases lay in between. V gene TRBV6-6 combines with J gene TRBJ1-5, with no clear D. This TCR was sampled from a girl aged 2 to 10 in good health and CMV-seropositive. Input material: PBMCs. CDR3 DNA: TGTGCCAGCTGCCTGGGTCTCAGGCAGCCCCAGCATTTT. This translates into CASCLGLRQPQHF.